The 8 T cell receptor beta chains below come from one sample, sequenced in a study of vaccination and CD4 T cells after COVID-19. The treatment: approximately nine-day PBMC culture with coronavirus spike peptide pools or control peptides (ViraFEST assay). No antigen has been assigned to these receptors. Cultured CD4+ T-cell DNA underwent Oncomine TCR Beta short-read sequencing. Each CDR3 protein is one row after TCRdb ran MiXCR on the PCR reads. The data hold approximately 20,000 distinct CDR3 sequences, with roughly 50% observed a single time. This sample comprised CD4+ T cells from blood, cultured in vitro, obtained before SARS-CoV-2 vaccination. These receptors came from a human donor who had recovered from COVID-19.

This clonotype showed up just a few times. The CDR3 here is CASSNGASNQPQHF. The DNA for the CDR3 is TGTGCCAGCAGTAACGGGGCGAGCAATCAGCCCCAGCATTTT. The genes are TRBV6-1 and TRBJ1-5, with D possibly being TRBD1 (5 bases). The CDR3 totals 14 residues. CDR1 is MNHNS, CDR2 SASEGT, per germline. V was clipped by 5 bases and J by 1 base, with 9 bases between them.

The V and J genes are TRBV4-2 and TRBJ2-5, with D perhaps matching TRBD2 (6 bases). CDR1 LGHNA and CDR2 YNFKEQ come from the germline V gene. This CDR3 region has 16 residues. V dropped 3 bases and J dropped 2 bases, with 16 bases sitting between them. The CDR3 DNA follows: TGTGCCAGCAGCCACACCTTTAGCGGCACACAAGAGACCCAGTACTTC. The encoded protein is CASSHTFSGTQETQYF.

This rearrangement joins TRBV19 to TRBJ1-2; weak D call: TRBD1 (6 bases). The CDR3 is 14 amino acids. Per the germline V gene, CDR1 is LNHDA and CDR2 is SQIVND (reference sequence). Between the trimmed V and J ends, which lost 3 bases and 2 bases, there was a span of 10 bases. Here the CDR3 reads CASSIPGQNYGYTF. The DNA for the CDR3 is TGTGCCAGTAGTATCCCCGGACAGAACTATGGCTACACCTTC.

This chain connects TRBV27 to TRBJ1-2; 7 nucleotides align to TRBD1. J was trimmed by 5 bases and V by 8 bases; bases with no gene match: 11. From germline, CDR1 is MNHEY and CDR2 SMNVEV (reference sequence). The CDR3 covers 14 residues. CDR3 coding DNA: TGTGCCAGCGGATTTTCGACAGGGATGTATGGCTACACCTTC. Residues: CASGFSTGMYGYTF.

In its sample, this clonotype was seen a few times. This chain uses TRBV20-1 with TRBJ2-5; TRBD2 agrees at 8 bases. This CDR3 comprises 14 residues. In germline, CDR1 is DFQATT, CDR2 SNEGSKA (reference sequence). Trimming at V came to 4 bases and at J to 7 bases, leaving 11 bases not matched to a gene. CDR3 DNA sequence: TGCAGTGCTACAGAGCGGGGGTTTATGTGGACCCAGTACTTC. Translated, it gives CSATERGFMWTQYF.

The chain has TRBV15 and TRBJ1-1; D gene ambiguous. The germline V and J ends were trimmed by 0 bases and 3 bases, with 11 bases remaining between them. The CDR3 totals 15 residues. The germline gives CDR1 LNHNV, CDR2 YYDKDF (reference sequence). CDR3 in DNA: TGTGCCACCAGCAGAGATGAACGAAGGGACACTGAAGCTTTCTTT. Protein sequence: CATSRDERRDTEAFF.

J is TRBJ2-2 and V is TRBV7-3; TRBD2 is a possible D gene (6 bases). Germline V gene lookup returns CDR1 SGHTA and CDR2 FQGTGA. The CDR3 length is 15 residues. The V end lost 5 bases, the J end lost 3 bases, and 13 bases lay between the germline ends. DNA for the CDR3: TGTGCCAGCAGCCAATATGGAGGGGACACCGGGGAGCTGTTTTTT. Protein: CASSQYGGDTGELFF.

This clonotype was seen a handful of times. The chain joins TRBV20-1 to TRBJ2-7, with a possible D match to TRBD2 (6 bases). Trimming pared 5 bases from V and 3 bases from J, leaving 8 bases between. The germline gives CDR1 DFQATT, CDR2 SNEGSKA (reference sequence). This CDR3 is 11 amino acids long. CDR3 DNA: TGCAGTGCTGGAGGGGACTACGAGCAGTACTTC. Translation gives CSAGGDYEQYF.